Given below is one T cell receptor (beta chain) in context. The antigen is not known. Per germline, CDR1 MGHRA and CDR2 YSYEKL. The CDR3 is made up of 17 amino acids. Trimming shortened V by 0 bases and J by 8 bases, and 20 bases separated the two germline ends. The data belong to a study of cytomegalovirus exposure and HLA in healthy donors. Background on the study: The approximately 120 validation repertoires, a later analysis reported, used the same platform as the roughly 660 repertoires from the first cohort. Broader study findings: Most TCR sequences proved rare, with some public TCRs found in many donors.

TCRdb keeps only in-frame clones here, not all; method: immunoSEQ multiplex PCR. Of 300,000 or so clones in the sample, over 75% were seen once. This TCR came from a man between 25 and 39 years old in good health and CMV-seronegative. The V gene is TRBV4-1, the J gene TRBJ2-4; perhaps TRBD2 as D (6 bases). The sequencing input was PBMCs. The CDR3 DNA follows: TGCGCCAGCAGCCAAGATGGTCATGTTGGGACGGGGGACATTCAGTACTTC. Translated: CASSQDGHVGTGDIQYF.